These 2 T cell receptor beta chains were all obtained from the same sample, sequenced in a study of T cell repertoires in cytomegalovirus infection. These TCRs are of unknown antigen specificity. TCRdb called the reads again in MiXCR, with one record for every CDR3 protein. This sample yields roughly 800,000 distinct CDR3 sequences, of which 25% to 35% are seen a single time; around 13% belongs to the top ten. Here the sequenced sample was cultured CD8+ T cells from PBMCs, taken from culture after CMV antigen stimulation. All receptors come from a human donor in good health (CMV status not recorded). Some clones in this sample may be carry-over from other donors' samples.

The chain uses TRBV2 and TRBJ2-7; D is perhaps TRBD2 (6 bases). In germline, CDR1 is SNHLY, CDR2 FYNNEI. CDR3 length: 16 residues. Between the trimmed V and J ends, which lost 2 bases and 1 base, there was a span of 15 bases. Here the CDR3 reads CASSELGGALSYEQYF. The CDR3 nucleotides are TGTGCCAGCAGTGAATTGGGCGGGGCCCTTTCCTACGAGCAGTACTTC.

This chain connects TRBV7-9 to TRBJ2-5, with TRBD2 as a possible D gene (6 bases). This CDR3 contains 14 residues. The V and J ends lost 4 bases and 5 bases respectively, with 14 bases between them. Germline values: CDR1 SEHNR, CDR2 FQNEAQ (reference sequence). The CDR3 DNA reads as TGTGCCAGCAGCTCAATAACTAGCCCGGAGACCCAGTACTTC. It specifies CASSSITSPETQYF.